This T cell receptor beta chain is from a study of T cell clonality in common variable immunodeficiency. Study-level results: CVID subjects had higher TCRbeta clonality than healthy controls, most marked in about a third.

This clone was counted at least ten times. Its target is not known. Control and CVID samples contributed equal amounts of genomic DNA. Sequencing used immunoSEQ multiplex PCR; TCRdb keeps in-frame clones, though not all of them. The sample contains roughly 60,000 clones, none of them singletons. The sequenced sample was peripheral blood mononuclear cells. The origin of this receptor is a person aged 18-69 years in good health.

Here the CDR3 reads CAWTSQGIVTDTQYF. The covered CDR3 bases are TGTGCCTGGACCTCACAGGGGATCGTCACAGATACG. The J gene is TRBJ2-3, the V gene TRBV30; 7 positions agree with TRBD1. The read comes to an end 3 residues before the CDR3 does, leaving the germline J gene to fill in the end. Per the germline V gene, CDR1 is GTSNPN and CDR2 is SVGIG (reference sequence). The CDR3 is made up of 15 amino acids. V was clipped by 4 bases and J by 2 bases; unmatched bases: 9. Using reference TRBV30 and TRBJ2-3 for the parts outside the CDR3, the full variable domain is SQTIHQWPATLVQPVGSPLSLECTVEGTSNPNLYWYRQAAGRGLQLLFYSVGIGQISSEVPQNLSASRPQDRQFILSSKKLLLSDSGFYLCAWTSQGIVTDTQYFGPGTRLTVL.